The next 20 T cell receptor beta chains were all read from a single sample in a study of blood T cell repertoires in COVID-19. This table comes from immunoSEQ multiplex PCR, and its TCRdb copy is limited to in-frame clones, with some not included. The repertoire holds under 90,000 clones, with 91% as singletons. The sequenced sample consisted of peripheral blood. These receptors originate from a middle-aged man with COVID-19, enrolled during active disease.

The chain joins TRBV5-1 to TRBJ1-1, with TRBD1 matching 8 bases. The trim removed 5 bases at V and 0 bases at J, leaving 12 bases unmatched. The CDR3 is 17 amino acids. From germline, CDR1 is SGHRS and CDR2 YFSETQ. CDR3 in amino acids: CASSFDRGFALNTEAFF. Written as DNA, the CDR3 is TGCGCCAGCAGTTTCGACAGGGGATTTGCCTTGAACACTGAAGCTTTCTTT. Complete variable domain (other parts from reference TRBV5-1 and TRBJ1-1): KAGVTQTPRYLIKTRGQQVTLSCSPISGHRSVSWYQQTPGQGLQFLFEYFSETQRNKGNFPGRFSGRQFSNSRSEMNVSTLELGDSALYLCASSFDRGFALNTEAFFGQGTRLTVV.

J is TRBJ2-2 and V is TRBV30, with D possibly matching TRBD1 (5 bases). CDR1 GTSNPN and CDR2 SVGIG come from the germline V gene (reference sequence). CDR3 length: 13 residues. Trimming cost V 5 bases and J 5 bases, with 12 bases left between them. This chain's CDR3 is CAWVQVSTGELFF. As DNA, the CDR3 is TGTGCCTGGGTACAGGTTTCAACCGGGGAGCTGTTTTTT. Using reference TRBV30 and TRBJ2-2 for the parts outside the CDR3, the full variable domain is SQTIHQWPATLVQPVGSPLSLECTVEGTSNPNLYWYRQAAGRGLQLLFYSVGIGQISSEVPQNLSASRPQDRQFILSSKKLLLSDSGFYLCAWVQVSTGELFFGEGSRLTVL.

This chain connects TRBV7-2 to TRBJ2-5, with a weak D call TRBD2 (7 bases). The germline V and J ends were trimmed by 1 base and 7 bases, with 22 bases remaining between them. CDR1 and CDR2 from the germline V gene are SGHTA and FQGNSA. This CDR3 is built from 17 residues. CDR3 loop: CASSLDIGGGTRGTQYF. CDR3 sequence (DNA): TGTGCCAGCAGCTTAGATATAGGGGGGGGAACCAGAGGGACCCAGTACTTC.

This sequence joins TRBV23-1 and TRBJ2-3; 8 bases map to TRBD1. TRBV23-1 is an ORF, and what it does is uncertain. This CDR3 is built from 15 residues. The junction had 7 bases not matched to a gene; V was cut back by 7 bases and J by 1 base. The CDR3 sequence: CASTTDRDGTDTQYF. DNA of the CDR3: TGCGCCAGCACCACGGACAGGGATGGCACAGATACGCAGTATTTT.

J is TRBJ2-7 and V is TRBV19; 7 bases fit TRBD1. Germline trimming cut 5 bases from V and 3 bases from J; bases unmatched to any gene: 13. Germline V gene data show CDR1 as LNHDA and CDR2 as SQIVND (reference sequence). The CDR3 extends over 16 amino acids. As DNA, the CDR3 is TGTGCCAGTAGTCCTGAAGGGACAGAGAGCCTCTACGAGCAGTACTTC. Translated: CASSPEGTESLYEQYF. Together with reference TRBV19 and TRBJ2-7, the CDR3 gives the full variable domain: DGGITQSPKYLFRKEGQNVTLSCEQNLNHDAMYWYRQDPGQGLRLIYYSQIVNDFQKGDIAEGYSVSREKKESFPLTVTSAQKNPTAFYLCASSPEGTESLYEQYFGPGTRLTVT.

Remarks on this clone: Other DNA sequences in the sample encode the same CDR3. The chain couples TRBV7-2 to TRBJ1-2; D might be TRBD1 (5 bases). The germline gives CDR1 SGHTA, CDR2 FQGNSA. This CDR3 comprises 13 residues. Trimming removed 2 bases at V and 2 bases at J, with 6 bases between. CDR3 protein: CASSLPGNYGYTF. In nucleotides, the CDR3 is TGTGCCAGCAGCTTACCAGGGAACTATGGCTACACCTTC. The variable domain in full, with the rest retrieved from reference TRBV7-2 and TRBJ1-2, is GAGVSQSPSNKVTEKGKDVELRCDPISGHTALYWYRQSLGQGLEFLIYFQGNSAPDKSGLPSDRFSAERTGGSVSTLTIQRTQQEDSAVYLCASSLPGNYGYTFGSGTRLTVV.

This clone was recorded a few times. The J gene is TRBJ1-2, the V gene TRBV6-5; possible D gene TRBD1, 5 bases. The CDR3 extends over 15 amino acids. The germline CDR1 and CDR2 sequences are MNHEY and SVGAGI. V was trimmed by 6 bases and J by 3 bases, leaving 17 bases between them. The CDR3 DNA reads TGTGCCAGCAGCGCTGAGGGCGGAGGGGACTATGGCTACACCTTC. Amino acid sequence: CASSAEGGGDYGYTF.

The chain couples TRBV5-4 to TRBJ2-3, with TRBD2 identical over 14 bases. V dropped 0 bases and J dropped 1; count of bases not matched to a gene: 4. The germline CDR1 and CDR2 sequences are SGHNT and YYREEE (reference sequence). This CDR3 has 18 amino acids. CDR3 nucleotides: TGTGCCAGCAGCTTGGGGACTAGCGGGGGGCCCCGCACAGATACGCAGTATTTT. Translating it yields CASSLGTSGGPRTDTQYF.

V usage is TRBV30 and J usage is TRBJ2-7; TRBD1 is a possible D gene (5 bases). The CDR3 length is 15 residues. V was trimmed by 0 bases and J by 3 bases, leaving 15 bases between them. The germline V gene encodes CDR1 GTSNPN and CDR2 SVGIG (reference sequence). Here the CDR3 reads CAWSVLGQGFYEQYF. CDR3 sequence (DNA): TGTGCCTGGAGTGTACTGGGGCAGGGATTCTACGAGCAGTACTTC.

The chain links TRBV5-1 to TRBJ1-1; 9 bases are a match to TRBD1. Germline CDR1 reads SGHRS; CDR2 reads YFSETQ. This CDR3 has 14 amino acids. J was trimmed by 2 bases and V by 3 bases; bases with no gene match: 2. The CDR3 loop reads CASSWGQGNTEAFF. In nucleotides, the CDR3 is TGCGCCAGCAGCTGGGGACAGGGCAACACTGAAGCTTTCTTT.

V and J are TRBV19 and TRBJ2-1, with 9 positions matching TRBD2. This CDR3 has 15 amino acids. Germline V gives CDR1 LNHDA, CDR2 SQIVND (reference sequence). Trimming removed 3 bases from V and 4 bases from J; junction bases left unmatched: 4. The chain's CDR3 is CASSMSGGSYNEQFF. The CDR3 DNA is TGTGCCAGTAGTATGAGCGGGGGGTCTTACAATGAGCAGTTCTTC.

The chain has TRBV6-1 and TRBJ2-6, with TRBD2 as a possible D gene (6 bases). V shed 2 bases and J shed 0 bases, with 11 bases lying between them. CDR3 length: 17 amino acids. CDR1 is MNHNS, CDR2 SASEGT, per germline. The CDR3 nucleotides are TGTGCCAGCAGTGAATTCCAGGGAGGCTCTGGGGCCAACGTCCTGACTTTC. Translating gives CASSEFQGGSGANVLTF.

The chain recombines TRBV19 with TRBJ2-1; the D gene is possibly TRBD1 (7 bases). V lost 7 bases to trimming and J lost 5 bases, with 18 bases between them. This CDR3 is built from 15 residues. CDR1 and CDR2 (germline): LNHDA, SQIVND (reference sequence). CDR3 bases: TGTGCCAGTACCAGGACAGGAGGAGGGAACAATGAGCAGTTCTTC. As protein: CASTRTGGGNNEQFF.

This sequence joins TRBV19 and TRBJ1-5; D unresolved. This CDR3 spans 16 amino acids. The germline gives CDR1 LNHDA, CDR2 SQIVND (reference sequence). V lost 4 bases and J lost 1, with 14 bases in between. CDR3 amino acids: CASSTFLMRSNQPQHF. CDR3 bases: TGTGCCAGTAGTACGTTTCTAATGCGGAGCAATCAGCCCCAGCATTTT.

CDR3 protein: CASSLQGNYGYTF. CDR3 DNA sequence: TGTGCCAGCAGCCTGCAGGGAAACTATGGCTACACCTTC. The chain has TRBV7-3 and TRBJ1-2; TRBD1 is a possible D gene (5 bases). The CDR3 is 13 amino acids. V was pared by 5 bases and J by 2 bases, with 9 bases between. In germline, CDR1 is SGHTA, CDR2 FQGTGA.

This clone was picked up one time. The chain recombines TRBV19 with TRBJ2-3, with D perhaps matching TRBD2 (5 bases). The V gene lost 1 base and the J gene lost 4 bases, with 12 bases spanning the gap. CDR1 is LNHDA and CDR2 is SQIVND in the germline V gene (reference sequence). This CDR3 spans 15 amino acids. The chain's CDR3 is CASSIGDAGADTQYF. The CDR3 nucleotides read TGTGCCAGTAGTATAGGGGATGCCGGGGCAGATACGCAGTATTTT.

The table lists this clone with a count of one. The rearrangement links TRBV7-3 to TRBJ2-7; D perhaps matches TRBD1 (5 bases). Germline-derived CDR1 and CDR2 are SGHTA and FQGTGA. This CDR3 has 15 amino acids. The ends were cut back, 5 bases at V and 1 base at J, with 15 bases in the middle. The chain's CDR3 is CASSPQGAASYEQYF. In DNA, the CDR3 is TGTGCCAGCAGCCCACAAGGGGCGGCGTCCTACGAGCAGTACTTC.

CDR3 sequence: CASTDRGRADTQYF. CDR3 sequence (DNA): TGTGCCAGTACAGACAGGGGGCGCGCAGATACGCAGTATTTT. The gene calls are TRBV19 and TRBJ2-3; 10 bases match TRBD1. There are 14 residues in the CDR3. The germline CDR1 and CDR2 sequences are LNHDA and SQIVND (reference sequence). V gave up 7 bases and J gave up 4 bases; unmatched junction bases: 5.

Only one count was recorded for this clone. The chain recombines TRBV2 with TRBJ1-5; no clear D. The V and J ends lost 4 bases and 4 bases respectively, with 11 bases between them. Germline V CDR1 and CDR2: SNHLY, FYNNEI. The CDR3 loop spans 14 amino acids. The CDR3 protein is CASSAESKNQPQHF. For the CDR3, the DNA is TGTGCCAGCAGTGCTGAGTCAAAAAATCAGCCCCAGCATTTT.

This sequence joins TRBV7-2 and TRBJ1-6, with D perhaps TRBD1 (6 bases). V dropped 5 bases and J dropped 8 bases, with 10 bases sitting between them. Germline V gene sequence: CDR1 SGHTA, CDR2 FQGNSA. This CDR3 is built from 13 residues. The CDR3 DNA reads TGTGCCAGCAGCCCCAACAGGGATTCACCCCTCCACTTT. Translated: CASSPNRDSPLHF.